This T cell receptor (beta chain) was identified in a study of cytomegalovirus exposure and HLA in healthy donors. Notes on the study in general: Exclusion as indistinguishable affected some V segments, including TRBV6-2 and TRBV6-3. As immune exposure information, only CMV serostatus was available. Among the CMV-associated chains, a few were confirmed in vitro as specific for CMV antigens.

Primers for the PCR totalled 60 Vbeta and 13 Jbeta. Authors' methods: There were about 80 million unique TCR beta chains by a later count, and about 12 million of them were shared. Profiling relied on immunoSEQ multiplex PCR, and the TCRdb table lists in-frame clones only, not all of them. V, J and clone size are those of that table, while D and trimming were read from the DNA. The table includes approximately 130,000 clones, 70% to 80% detected once. Trimming took 5 bases from V and 7 from J, leaving 14 bases between them. Germline CDR1 reads SGHVS; CDR2 reads FNYEAQ. There are 13 residues in the CDR3. This clone was detected a few times. The antigen is unknown.

V usage is TRBV7-6 and J usage is TRBJ1-1; a weak D match, TRBD1 (5 bases). The sample consisted of PBMCs. This clonotype was sampled from a woman between 45 and 65 years old in good health and CMV-seropositive. CDR3 nucleotides: TGTGCCAGCAGCCGTAATAGGGGAAATGAAGCTTTCTTT. Translation gives CASSRNRGNEAFF. Drawing the rest from reference TRBV7-6 and TRBJ1-1, the complete variable domain is GAGVSQSPRYKVTKRGQDVALRCDPISGHVSLYWYRQALGQGPEFLTYFNYEAQQDKSGLPNDRFSAERPEGSISTLTIQRTEQRDSAMYRCASSRNRGNEAFFGQGTRLTVV.